What follows are 10 T cell receptor beta chains derived from one specimen sequenced in a study of blood T cell repertoires in COVID-19. Clones were read by immunoSEQ multiplex PCR, and TCRdb kept only the in-frame ones, dropping some. In the table there are approximately 200,000 clones, 94% of which are singletons. What was sequenced was peripheral blood. These receptors all come from a man aged 25-45 years with COVID-19, enrolled during active disease.

This clone was detected once. The chain recombines TRBV12-2 with TRBJ1-3; the D call in the table, TRBD1, was not verified against the DNA. TRBV12-2 is a known pseudogene. This CDR3 contains 16 residues. The CDR3 DNA reads TGTGCAGTACCCTGGGGGTTTGGGGGCCCAGGAAACACCATATATTTT. Its protein is CAVPWGFGGPGNTIYF.

This rearrangement joins TRBV7-3 to TRBJ2-1; D may be TRBD2 (6 bases). This CDR3 has 16 residues. V dropped 5 bases and J dropped 0 bases, with 14 bases sitting between them. CDR1 is SGHTA, CDR2 FQGTGA, per germline. CDR3 in DNA: TGTGCCAGCAGCCCGATCCGGGGGAGCTCCTACAATGAGCAGTTCTTC. Translated: CASSPIRGSSYNEQFF. Using reference TRBV7-3 and TRBJ2-1 for the parts outside the CDR3, the full variable domain is GAGVSQTPSNKVTEKGKYVELRCDPISGHTALYWYRQSLGQGPEFLIYFQGTGAADDSGLPNDRFFAVRPEGSVSTLKIQRTERGDSAVYLCASSPIRGSSYNEQFFGPGTRLTVL.

The table lists this clone with a count of one. This chain links TRBV14 with TRBJ2-1; 8 bases agree with TRBD1. There are 16 residues in the CDR3. Germline loops: CDR1 SGHDN, CDR2 FVKESK. V dropped 4 bases and J dropped 9; count of bases not matched to a gene: 14. CDR3 bases: TGTGCCAGCAGCCCCCGGACAGGGCAAGGGGAGGTTGAGCAGTTCTTC. It yields the protein CASSPRTGQGEVEQFF.

The rearrangement uses TRBV4-2 and TRBJ2-7; the match to TRBD2 covers 7 bases. This CDR3 region has 15 residues. The V segment lost 1 base and the J segment 4 bases; nucleotides outside the gene matches: 7. The V gene's germline CDR1 is LGHNA and CDR2 YNFKEQ. As DNA, the CDR3 is TGTGCCAGCAGCCAAGGGAGCGGGGAACCTTACGAGCAGTACTTC. It is translated as CASSQGSGEPYEQYF.

J is TRBJ1-2 and V is TRBV12-3 or TRBV12-4; no firm D call. V lost 2 bases and J 8 bases, leaving 9 bases between the germline ends. This CDR3 is 12 amino acids long. In DNA form, the CDR3 reads TGTGCCAGCAGTTTATTGGCAGTCGGCTACACCTTC. This gives the protein CASSLLAVGYTF.

This clone was recorded once. Other nucleotide sequences from this sample produce the same CDR3. The chain uses TRBV12-3 or TRBV12-4 and TRBJ1-5; D is undetermined. Trimming left V 1 base short and J 4 bases short, with 5 bases between. The length of the CDR3 is 13 residues. The CDR3 loop is CASSLGRNQPQHF. The CDR3 DNA reads as TGTGCCAGCAGTTTAGGGCGGAATCAGCCCCAGCATTTT.

The V gene is TRBV5-1, the J gene TRBJ2-7; 8 bases line up with TRBD2. In germline, CDR1 is SGHRS, CDR2 YFSETQ. This CDR3 spans 14 amino acids. The ends lost 2 bases at V and 3 bases at J; junction bases unmatched: 4. The CDR3 loop is CASSFGLAGYEQYF. DNA for the CDR3: TGCGCCAGCAGCTTTGGGCTAGCGGGCTACGAGCAGTACTTC.

This sequence joins TRBV6-5 and TRBJ1-2; D is possibly TRBD1 (6 bases). Trimming removed 5 bases at V and 3 bases at J, with 10 bases between. This CDR3 contains 13 residues. Germline V gene sequence: CDR1 MNHEY, CDR2 SVGAGI. This chain's CDR3 is CASSQQGDYGYTF. CDR3 DNA sequence: TGTGCCAGCAGTCAACAGGGAGACTATGGCTACACCTTC.

V is TRBV3-1 (or the pseudogene TRBV3-2) and J is TRBJ2-2, with a tentative D call TRBD2 (5 bases). The CDR3 is made up of 13 amino acids. Germline CDR1 reads LGHDT; CDR2 reads YNNKEL (reference sequence). V was clipped by 0 bases and J by 8 bases, with 7 bases between them. The CDR3 loop is CASSQEGLGELFF. CDR3 bases: TGTGCCAGCAGCCAAGAAGGACTGGGGGAGCTGTTTTTT.

V gene TRBV10-2 combines with J gene TRBJ1-5; 9 bases match TRBD1. This CDR3 comprises 16 residues. V lost 5 bases, J lost 1 base, and 6 bases stayed unmatched. Germline CDR1 is WSHSY and CDR2 is SAAADI. This CDR3 is CASSLAGTGSNQPQHF. The CDR3, as DNA: TGCGCCAGCAGTCTCGCCGGGACAGGGAGCAATCAGCCCCAGCATTTT.